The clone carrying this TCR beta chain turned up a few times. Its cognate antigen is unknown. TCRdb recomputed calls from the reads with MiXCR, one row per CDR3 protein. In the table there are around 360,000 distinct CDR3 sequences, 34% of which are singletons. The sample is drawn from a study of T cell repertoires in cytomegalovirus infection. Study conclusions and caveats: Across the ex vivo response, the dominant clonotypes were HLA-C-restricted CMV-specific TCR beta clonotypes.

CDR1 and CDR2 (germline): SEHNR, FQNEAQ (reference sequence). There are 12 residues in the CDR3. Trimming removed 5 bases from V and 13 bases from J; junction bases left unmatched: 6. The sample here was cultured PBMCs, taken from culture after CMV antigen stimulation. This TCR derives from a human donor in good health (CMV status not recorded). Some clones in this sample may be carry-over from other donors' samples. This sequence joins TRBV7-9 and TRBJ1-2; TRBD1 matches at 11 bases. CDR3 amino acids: CASSQDRGPFTF. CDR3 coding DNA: TGTGCCAGCAGCCAGGACAGGGGGCCCTTCACCTTC.